This entry features one T cell receptor (beta chain) sequence. Which antigen it targets is not known. Base qualities are missing; no much larger clone stands one base away. The library relied on the immunoSEQ multiplex PCR assay. Not all clones reach the TCRdb copy of this immuneACCESS table, which keeps in-frame sequences only. Checked studies attribute under half of the gap to unresolved V genes and leave the rest unexplained. The sample table holds some 93,000 clones, of which roughly 91% were seen once. The top ten constitute more than 1.5% of the sample. The data were taken from a study of T cell changes during pregnancy in multiple sclerosis (dated by TCRdb to between 2018 and 2021). Notes on the research overall: Changes in the T cell repertoire over the course of pregnancy were examined in this study in women with multiple sclerosis.

The source was peripheral blood, collected after pregnancy. The sequence was collected from a female donor in good health, enrolled as a control in a pregnancy study.

The CDR3 in this case is CASSPRRTDTQYF. The nucleotides are TGCGCCAGCAGCCCCCGGCGGACAGATACGCAGTATTTT. The rearrangement joined TRBV4-3 to TRBJ2-3; no D gene is confidently identified. The germline V gene encodes CDR1 LGHNA and CDR2 YSLEER. V loses 4 bases of germline sequence and J loses 3 bases, and the interval between the two ends is 8 bases. There are 13 amino acids in the CDR3, from cysteine to phenylalanine inclusive. Just CDR3 DNA is preserved here, 39 bases in frame from base 1.